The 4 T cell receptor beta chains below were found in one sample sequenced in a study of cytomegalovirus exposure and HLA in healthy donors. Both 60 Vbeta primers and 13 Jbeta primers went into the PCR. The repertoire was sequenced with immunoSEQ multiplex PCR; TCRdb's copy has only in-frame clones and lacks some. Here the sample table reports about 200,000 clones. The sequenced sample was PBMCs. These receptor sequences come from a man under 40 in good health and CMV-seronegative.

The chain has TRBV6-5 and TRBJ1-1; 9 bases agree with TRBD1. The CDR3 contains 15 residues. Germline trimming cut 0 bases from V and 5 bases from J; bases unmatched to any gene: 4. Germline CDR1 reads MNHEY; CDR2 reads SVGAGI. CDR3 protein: CASSYSTGGETEAFF. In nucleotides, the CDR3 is TGTGCCAGCAGTTACTCGACAGGGGGTGAAACTGAAGCTTTCTTT.

The CDR3 DNA reads TGTGCCAGCAGCCTTAATAGCGGGGTCAACAATGAGCAGTTCTTC. This codes for CASSLNSGVNNEQFF. The V call is TRBV11-3, the J call TRBJ2-1; 8 bases agree with TRBD2. Looked up from germline, CDR1 is SGHNT and CDR2 is YENEEA. The CDR3 contains 15 residues. V shed 5 bases, J shed 5 bases, and the junction held 8 bases outside the gene matches. Based on the CDR3 plus reference TRBV11-3 and TRBJ2-1, the full variable domain is EAGVVQSPRYKIIEKKQPVAFWCNPISGHNTLYWYLQNLGQGPELLIRYENEEAVDDSQLPKDRFSAERLKGVDSTLKIQPAELGDSAVYLCASSLNSGVNNEQFFGPGTRLTVL.

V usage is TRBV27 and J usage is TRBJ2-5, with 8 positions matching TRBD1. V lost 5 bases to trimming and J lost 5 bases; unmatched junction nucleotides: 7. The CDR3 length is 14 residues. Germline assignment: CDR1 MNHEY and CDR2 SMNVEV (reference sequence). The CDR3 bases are TGTGCCAGCAGTCCCCAGGGGGCCGGGGAGACCCAGTACTTC. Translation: CASSPQGAGETQYF.

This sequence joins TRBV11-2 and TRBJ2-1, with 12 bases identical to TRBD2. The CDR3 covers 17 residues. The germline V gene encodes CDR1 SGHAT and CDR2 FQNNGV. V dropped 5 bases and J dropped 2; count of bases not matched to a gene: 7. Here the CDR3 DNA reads TGTGCCAGCAGCACTCGGACTAGCGGGGATCCCTACAATGAGCAGTTCTTC. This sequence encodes CASSTRTSGDPYNEQFF.